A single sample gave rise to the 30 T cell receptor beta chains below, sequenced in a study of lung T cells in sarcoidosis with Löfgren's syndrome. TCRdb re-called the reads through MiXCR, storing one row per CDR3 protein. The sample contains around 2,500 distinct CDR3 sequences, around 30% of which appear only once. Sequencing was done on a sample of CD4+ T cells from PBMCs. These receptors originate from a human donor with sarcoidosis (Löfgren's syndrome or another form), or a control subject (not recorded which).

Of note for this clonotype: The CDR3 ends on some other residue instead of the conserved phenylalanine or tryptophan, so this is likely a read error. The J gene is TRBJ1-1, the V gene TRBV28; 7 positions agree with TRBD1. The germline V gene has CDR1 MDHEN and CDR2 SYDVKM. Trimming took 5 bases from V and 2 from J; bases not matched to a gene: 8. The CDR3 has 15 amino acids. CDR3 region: CASSLLGGGNTEAFS. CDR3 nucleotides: TGTGCCAGCAGTCTATTAGGGGGCGGAAACACTGAAGCTTTCTCT.

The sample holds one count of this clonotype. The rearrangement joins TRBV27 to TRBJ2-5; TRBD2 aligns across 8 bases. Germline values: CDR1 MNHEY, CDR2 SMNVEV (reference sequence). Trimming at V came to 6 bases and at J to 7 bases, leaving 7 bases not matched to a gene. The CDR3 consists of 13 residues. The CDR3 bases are TGTGCCAGCAGCCTGCGGGGGGAAGGGACCCAGTACTTC. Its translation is CASSLRGEGTQYF.

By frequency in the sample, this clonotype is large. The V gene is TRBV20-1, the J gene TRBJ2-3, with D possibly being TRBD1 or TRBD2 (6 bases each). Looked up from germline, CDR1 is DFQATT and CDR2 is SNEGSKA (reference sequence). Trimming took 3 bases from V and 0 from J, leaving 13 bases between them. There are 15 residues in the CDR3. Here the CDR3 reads CSASWGATSTDTQYF. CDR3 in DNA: TGCAGTGCTAGTTGGGGGGCCACTAGCACAGATACGCAGTATTTT.

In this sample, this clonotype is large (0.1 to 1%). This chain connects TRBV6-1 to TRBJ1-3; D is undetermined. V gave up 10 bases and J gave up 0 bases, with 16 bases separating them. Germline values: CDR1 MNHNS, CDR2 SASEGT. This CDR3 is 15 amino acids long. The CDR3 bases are TGTGCCACCGAGCCCCCCGGAGGCTCTGGAAACACCATATATTTT. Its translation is CATEPPGGSGNTIYF.

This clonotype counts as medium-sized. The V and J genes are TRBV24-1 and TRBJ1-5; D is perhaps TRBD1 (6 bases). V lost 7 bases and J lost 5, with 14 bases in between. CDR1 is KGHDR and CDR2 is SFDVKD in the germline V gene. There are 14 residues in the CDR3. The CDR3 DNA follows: TGTGCCACCAGCCACGCAGGGGTCTATCAGCCCCAGCATTTT. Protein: CATSHAGVYQPQHF.

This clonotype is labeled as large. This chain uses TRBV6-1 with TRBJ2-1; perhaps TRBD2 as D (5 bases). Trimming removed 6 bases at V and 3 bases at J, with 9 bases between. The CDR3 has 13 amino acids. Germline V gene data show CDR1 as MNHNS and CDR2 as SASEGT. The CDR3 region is CASRSGDYNEQFF. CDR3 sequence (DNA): TGTGCCAGCAGGTCCGGGGACTACAATGAGCAGTTCTTC.

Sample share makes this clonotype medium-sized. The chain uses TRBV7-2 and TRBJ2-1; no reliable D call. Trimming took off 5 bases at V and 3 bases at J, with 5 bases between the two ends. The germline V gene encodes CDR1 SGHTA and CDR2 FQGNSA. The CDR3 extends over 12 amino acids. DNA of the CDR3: TGTGCCAGCAGCCCCGACTACAATGAGCAGTTCTTC. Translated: CASSPDYNEQFF.

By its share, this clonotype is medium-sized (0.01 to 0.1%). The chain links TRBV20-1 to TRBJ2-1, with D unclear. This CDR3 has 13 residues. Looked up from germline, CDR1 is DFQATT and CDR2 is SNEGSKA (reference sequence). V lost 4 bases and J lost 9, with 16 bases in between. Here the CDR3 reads CSATSDPLGEQFF. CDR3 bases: TGCAGTGCTACTTCGGACCCCCTCGGTGAGCAGTTCTTC.

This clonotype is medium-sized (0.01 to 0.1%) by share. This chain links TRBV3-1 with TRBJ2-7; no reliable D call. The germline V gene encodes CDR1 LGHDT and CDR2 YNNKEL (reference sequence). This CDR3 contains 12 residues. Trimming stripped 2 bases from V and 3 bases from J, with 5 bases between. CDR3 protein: CASSQQNYEQYF. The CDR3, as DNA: TGTGCCAGCAGCCAACAAAACTACGAGCAGTACTTC.

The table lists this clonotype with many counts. CDR3 loop: CASSRSGSSHEQYF. CDR3 sequence (DNA): TGTGCCAGCAGCAGAAGCGGGTCTTCCCACGAGCAGTACTTC. The chain uses TRBV3-1 and TRBJ2-7, with D tentatively TRBD2 (6 bases). The CDR3 runs to 14 residues. Germline assignment: CDR1 LGHDT and CDR2 YNNKEL (reference sequence). The V gene lost 5 bases and the J gene lost 5 bases, with 16 bases spanning the gap.

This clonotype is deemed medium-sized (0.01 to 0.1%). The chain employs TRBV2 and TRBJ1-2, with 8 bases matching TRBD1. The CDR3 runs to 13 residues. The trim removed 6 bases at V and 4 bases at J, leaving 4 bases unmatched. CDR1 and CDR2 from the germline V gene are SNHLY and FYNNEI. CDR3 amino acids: CASRGGQGYGYTF. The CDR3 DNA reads TGTGCCAGCAGGGGCGGACAGGGCTATGGCTACACCTTC.

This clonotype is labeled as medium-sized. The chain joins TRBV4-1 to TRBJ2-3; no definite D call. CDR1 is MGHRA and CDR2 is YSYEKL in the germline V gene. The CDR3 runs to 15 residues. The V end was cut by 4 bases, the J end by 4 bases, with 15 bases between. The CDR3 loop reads CASSLNRLSADTQYF. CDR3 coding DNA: TGCGCCAGCAGCCTTAACAGATTAAGCGCAGATACGCAGTATTTT.

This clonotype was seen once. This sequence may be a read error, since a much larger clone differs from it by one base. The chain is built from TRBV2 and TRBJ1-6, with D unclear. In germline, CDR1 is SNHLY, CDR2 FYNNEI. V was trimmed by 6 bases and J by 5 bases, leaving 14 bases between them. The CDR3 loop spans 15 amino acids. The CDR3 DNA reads TGTGCCAGCAGGGGCCTAAGAGAGAATAATTCACCCCTCCACTTT. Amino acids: CASRGLRENNSPLHF.

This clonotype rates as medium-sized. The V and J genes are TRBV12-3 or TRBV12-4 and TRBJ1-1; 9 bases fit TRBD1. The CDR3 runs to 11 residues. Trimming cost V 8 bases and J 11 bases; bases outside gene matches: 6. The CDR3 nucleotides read TGTGCCAGCGGAAACAGGGGGCGTGCTTTCTTT. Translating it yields CASGNRGRAFF.

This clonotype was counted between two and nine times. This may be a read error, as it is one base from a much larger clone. CDR3 sequence (DNA): TGTGCCAGCAAACCTGGGACCGGTGAAGCTTTCTTT. This translates into CASKPGTGEAFF. The chain is built from TRBV12-3 or TRBV12-4 and TRBJ1-1, with a tentative D call TRBD1 (5 bases). V lost 7 bases, J lost 7 bases, and 13 bases lay in between. The CDR3 totals 12 residues.

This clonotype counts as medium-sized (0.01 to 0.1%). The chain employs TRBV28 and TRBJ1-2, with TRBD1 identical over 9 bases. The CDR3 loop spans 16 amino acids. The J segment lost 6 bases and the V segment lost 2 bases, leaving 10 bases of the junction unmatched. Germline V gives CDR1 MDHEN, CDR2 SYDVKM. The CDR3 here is CASSLQNRGQGDGYTF. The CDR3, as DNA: TGTGCCAGCAGTTTACAGAACAGGGGGCAGGGAGATGGCTACACCTTC.

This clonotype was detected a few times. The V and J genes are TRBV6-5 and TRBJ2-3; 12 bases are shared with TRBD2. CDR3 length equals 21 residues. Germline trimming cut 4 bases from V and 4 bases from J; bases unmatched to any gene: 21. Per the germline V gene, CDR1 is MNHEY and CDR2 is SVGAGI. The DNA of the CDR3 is TGTGCCAGCAGTTTCCTGCCCCTGAGCCCTCTAGCGGGAGGGTCCGCAGATACGCAGTATTTT. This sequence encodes CASSFLPLSPLAGGSADTQYF.

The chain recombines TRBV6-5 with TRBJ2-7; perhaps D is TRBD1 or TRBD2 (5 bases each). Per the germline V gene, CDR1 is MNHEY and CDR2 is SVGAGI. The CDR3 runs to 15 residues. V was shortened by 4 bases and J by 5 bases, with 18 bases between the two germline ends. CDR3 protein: CASSSNRQRVHEQYF. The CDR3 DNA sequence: TGTGCCAGCAGTTCTAACAGACAGAGGGTTCACGAGCAGTACTTC.

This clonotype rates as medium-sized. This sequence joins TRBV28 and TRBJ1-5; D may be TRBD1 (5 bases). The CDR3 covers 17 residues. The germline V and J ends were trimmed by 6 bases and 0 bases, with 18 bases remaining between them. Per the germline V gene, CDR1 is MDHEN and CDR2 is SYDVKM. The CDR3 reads CASRHDGTAYSNQPQHF. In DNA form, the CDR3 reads TGTGCCAGCAGGCACGACGGGACGGCTTATAGCAATCAGCCCCAGCATTTT.

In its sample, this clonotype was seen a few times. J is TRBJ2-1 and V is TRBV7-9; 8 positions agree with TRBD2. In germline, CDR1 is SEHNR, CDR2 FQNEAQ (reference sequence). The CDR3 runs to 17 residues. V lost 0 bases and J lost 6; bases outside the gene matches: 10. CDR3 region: CASSLAVTGGLRNEQFF. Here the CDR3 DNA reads TGTGCCAGCAGCTTAGCGGTAACGGGAGGGCTTCGCAATGAGCAGTTCTTC. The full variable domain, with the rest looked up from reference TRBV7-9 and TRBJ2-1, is DTGVSQNPRHKITKRGQNVTFRCDPISEHNRLYWYRQTLGQGPEFLTYFQNEAQLEKSRLLSDRFSAERPKGSFSTLEIQRTEQGDSAMYLCASSLAVTGGLRNEQFFGPGTRLTVL.

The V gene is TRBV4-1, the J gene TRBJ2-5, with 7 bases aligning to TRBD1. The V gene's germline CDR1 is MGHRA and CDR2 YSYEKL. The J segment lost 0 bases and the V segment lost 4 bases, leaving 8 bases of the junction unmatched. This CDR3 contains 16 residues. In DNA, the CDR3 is TGCGCCAGCAGCCGGACAGGCCGTCTTGACCAAGAGACCCAGTACTTC. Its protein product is CASSRTGRLDQETQYF.

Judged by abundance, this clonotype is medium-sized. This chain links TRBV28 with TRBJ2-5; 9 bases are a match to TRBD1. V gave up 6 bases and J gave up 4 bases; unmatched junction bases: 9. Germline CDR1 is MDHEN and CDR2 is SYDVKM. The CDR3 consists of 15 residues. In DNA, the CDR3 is TGTGCCAGCAGCTGGGGACAGGGAGGGGTAGAGACCCAGTACTTC. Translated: CASSWGQGGVETQYF.

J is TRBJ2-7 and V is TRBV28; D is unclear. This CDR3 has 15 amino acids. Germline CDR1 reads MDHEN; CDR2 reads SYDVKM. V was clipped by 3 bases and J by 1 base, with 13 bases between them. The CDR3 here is CASSFTFASSYEQYF. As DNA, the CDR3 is TGTGCCAGCAGTTTCACTTTCGCCTCGTCCTACGAGCAGTACTTC.

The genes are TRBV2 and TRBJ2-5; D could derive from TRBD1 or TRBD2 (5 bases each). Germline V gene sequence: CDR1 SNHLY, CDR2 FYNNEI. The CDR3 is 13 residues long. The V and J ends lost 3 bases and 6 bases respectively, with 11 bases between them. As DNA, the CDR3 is TGTGCCAGCAGTGAGTGGGGGTTTAAGACCCAGTACTTC. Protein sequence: CASSEWGFKTQYF.

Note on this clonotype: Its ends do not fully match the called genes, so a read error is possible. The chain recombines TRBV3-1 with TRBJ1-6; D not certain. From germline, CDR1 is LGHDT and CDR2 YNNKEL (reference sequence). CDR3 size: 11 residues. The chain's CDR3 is CAGSQGPPLHF. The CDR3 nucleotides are TGTGCCGGCAGCCAAGGTCCACCCCTCCACTTT. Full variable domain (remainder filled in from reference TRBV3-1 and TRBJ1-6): DTAVSQTPKYLVTQMGNDKSIKCEQNLGHDTMYWYKQDSKKFLKIMFSYNNKELIINETVPNRFSPKSPDKAHLNLHINSLELGDSAVYFCAGSQGPPLHFGNGTRLTVT.

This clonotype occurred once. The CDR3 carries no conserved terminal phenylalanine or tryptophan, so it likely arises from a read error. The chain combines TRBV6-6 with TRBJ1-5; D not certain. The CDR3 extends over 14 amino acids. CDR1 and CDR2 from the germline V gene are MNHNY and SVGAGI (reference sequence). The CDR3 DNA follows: TGTGCCATCAGTTACCTAACCGTAAATCAGCCCCAGCATTCT. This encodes CAISYLTVNQPQHS.

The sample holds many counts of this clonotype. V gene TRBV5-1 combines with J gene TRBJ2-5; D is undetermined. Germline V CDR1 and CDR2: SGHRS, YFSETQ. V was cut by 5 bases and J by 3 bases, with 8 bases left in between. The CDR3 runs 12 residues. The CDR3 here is CASRSPKETQYF. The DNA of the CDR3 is TGCGCCAGCAGGTCACCTAAAGAGACCCAGTACTTC.

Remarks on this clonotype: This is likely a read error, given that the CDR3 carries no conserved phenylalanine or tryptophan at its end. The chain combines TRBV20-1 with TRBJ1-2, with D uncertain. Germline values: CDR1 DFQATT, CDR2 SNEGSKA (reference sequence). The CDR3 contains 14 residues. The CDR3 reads CSARVKSSNYGYTL. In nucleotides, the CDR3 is TGCAGTGCCAGAGTGAAAAGCAGTAACTATGGCTACACCCTC.

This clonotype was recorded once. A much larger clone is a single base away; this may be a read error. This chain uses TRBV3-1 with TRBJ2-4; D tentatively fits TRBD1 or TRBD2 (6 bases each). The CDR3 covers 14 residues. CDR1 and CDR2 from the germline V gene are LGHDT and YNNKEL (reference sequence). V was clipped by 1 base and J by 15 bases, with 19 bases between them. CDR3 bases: TGTGCCAGCAGCCAAGGGAGGGGCCTACAGGGTCGGTACTTC. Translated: CASSQGRGLQGRYF.

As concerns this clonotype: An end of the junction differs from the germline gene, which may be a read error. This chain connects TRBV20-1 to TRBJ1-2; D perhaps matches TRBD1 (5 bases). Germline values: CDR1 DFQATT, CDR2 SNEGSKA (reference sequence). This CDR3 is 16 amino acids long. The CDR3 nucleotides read TGCAGTGCTAGAAAGAGTTGCCTGACAGTCGGCTATGGCTGCACCTTC. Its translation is CSARKSCLTVGYGCTF.